One sample yielded the 18 T cell receptor beta chains listed below, sequenced in a study of vaccination and CD4 T cells after COVID-19. Via MiXCR, TCRdb re-called the PCR reads, giving one row per CDR3 protein. The sample gives about 18,000 distinct CDR3 sequences, less than 65% of which show up once; 1% to 1.3% is in the top ten. Sample: CD4+ T cells from blood, taken after SARS-CoV-2 vaccination. These receptors were taken from a human donor who had recovered from COVID-19.

This chain's CDR3 is CSAKTVPLHF. The CDR3 DNA reads as TGCAGTGCTAAGACAGTACCCCTCCACTTT. The chain uses TRBV20-1 and TRBJ1-6, with a possible D match to TRBD1 (5 bases). The CDR3 extends over 10 amino acids. Deletions cut 4 bases from V and 12 bases from J, with 7 bases between. The germline V gene encodes CDR1 DFQATT and CDR2 SNEGSKA (reference sequence).

The CDR3 DNA follows: TGTGCCACCAGTGATACCGGGACTAGCGGCTCAGATACGCAGTATTTT. Translating gives CATSDTGTSGSDTQYF. The chain recombines TRBV24-1 with TRBJ2-3; 11 nucleotides match TRBD2. Germline CDR1 and CDR2: KGHDR and SFDVKD. The CDR3 is made up of 16 amino acids. With 3 bases clipped from V and 4 bases from J, the junction kept 5 bases outside the gene matches.

This clonotype came up a few times. The chain couples TRBV6-5 to TRBJ1-1; unclear D gene. This CDR3 region has 14 residues. The V and J ends lost 6 bases and 2 bases respectively, with 13 bases between them. Germline CDR1 reads MNHEY; CDR2 reads SVGAGI. CDR3 residues: CASRSSWGNTEAFF. In DNA form, the CDR3 reads TGTGCCAGCAGGTCCTCGTGGGGAAACACTGAAGCTTTCTTT.

A word on this clonotype: One end of the junction is discordant with germline, which a read error may explain. The chain carries TRBV20-1 and TRBJ2-1; 9 nucleotides align to TRBD2. Germline values: CDR1 DFQATT, CDR2 SNEGSKA (reference sequence). This CDR3 has 13 amino acids. The CDR3 loop is CSARTLGTSLQVF. CDR3 DNA: TGCAGTGCTAGAACTTTGGGGACTAGCCTTCAGGTCTTC.

The chain has TRBV2 and TRBJ1-6; D remains ambiguous. The CDR3 totals 13 residues. Germline CDR1 is SNHLY and CDR2 is FYNNEI. The V end lost 1 base, the J end lost 5 bases, and 3 bases lay between the germline ends. The CDR3 DNA follows: TGTGCCAGCAGTGAAGAAAATAATTCACCCCTCCACTTT. Amino acids: CASSEENNSPLHF.

The DNA for the CDR3 is TGCAGTGCTAGTTCACCCGTCCCCACAGATACGCAGTATTTT. Encoded protein: CSASSPVPTDTQYF. The genes are TRBV20-1 and TRBJ2-3; D gene unclear. CDR1 and CDR2 from the germline V gene are DFQATT and SNEGSKA (reference sequence). The CDR3 runs to 14 residues. Trimming left V 3 bases short and J 2 bases short, with 12 bases between.

The CDR3 bases are TGTGCCAGCAGCTTAAGCATGAACACTGAAGCTTTCTTT. It translates to CASSLSMNTEAFF. The chain has TRBV7-6 and TRBJ1-1, with D unresolved. The V end lost 2 bases, the J end lost 0 bases, and 4 bases lay between the germline ends. Germline values: CDR1 SGHVS, CDR2 FNYEAQ. The length of the CDR3 is 13 residues.

The genes are TRBV2 and TRBJ2-1; TRBD2 matches 8 bases. Germline V lookup: CDR1 SNHLY, CDR2 FYNNEI. This CDR3 has 17 residues. V lost 8 bases and J lost 5; bases outside the gene matches: 17. The CDR3 DNA is TGTGCCAGCCGCCGGAGAACTAGCGGAGAAGAACACAATGAGCAGTTCTTC. It encodes CASRRRTSGEEHNEQFF.

This clonotype was picked up one time. CDR3 in amino acids: CSAREGTYGYTF. CDR3 nucleotides: TGCAGTGCTAGGGAAGGGACCTATGGCTACACCTTC. This sequence joins TRBV20-1 and TRBJ1-2, with D perhaps TRBD1 (5 bases). Germline CDR1 and CDR2: DFQATT and SNEGSKA (reference sequence). There are 12 residues in the CDR3. V lost 3 bases and J 4 bases, leaving 9 bases between the germline ends.

The V call is TRBV7-3, the J call TRBJ2-2, with D maybe TRBD1 (5 bases). Trimming cost V 5 bases and J 0 bases, with 7 bases left between them. The CDR3 sequence is 14 residues long. The V gene's germline CDR1 is SGHTA and CDR2 FQGTGA. CDR3 in amino acids: CASSQQANTGELFF. The CDR3 DNA reads as TGTGCCAGCAGCCAACAGGCGAACACCGGGGAGCTGTTTTTT.

This chain uses TRBV5-4 with TRBJ2-2, with D hard to call. CDR1 is SGHNT and CDR2 is YYREEE in the germline V gene (reference sequence). The CDR3 loop spans 15 amino acids. The ends were cut back, 2 bases at V and 5 bases at J, with 13 bases in the middle. CDR3: CASSFEPPGTGELFF. DNA of the CDR3: TGTGCCAGCAGCTTTGAACCCCCCGGGACCGGGGAGCTGTTTTTT.

The chain is built from TRBV7-9 and TRBJ1-1; D remains unclear. Germline V gene sequence: CDR1 SEHNR, CDR2 FQNEAQ (reference sequence). V lost 5 bases and J 2 bases, leaving 9 bases between the germline ends. The CDR3 length is 13 residues. For the CDR3, the DNA is TGTGCCAGCAGCACGCAGGTAAACACTGAAGCTTTCTTT. Translating gives CASSTQVNTEAFF.

The chain combines TRBV20-1 with TRBJ2-1; TRBD1 or TRBD2 may be the D gene (5 bases each). The CDR3 has 18 residues. The germline V gene has CDR1 DFQATT and CDR2 SNEGSKA (reference sequence). V was cut by 5 bases and J by 1 base, with 24 bases left in between. The CDR3 reads CSAQTRGSGGSSYNEQFF. The DNA for the CDR3 is TGCAGTGCTCAGACACGGGGCTCCGGCGGGTCTTCCTACAATGAGCAGTTCTTC.

This clonotype was detected a few times. The chain employs TRBV6-5 and TRBJ2-3; 14 bases map to TRBD2. J was trimmed by 1 base and V by 0 bases; bases with no gene match: 3. Germline values: CDR1 MNHEY, CDR2 SVGAGI. The CDR3 sequence is 18 residues long. CDR3 protein: CASSYSSGLAGGTDTQYF. The DNA for the CDR3 is TGTGCCAGCAGTTACTCATCGGGACTAGCGGGAGGCACAGATACGCAGTATTTT.

The chain has TRBV7-6 and TRBJ2-1; 9 bases are a match to TRBD2. This CDR3 contains 16 residues. The germline gives CDR1 SGHVS, CDR2 FNYEAQ. With V trimmed by 6 bases and J by 6 bases, 12 bases remained unmatched. CDR3 region: CASSSTRGRAGNEQFF. The CDR3 nucleotides read TGTGCCAGCAGTTCCACGCGCGGGAGGGCTGGCAATGAGCAGTTCTTC.

V is TRBV20-1 and J is TRBJ2-7; possible D gene TRBD2, 5 bases. Trimming pared 0 bases from V and 5 bases from J, leaving 11 bases between. The length of the CDR3 is 13 residues. From germline, CDR1 is DFQATT and CDR2 SNEGSKA (reference sequence). CDR3 nucleotide sequence: TGCAGTGCTAGAGAGGTTGTGGAGGACGAGCAGTACTTC. Its protein product is CSAREVVEDEQYF.

The chain carries TRBV23-1 and TRBJ1-2, with TRBD1 matching 7 bases. TRBV23-1 has ORF status, its function being uncertain. J lost 4 bases, V lost 10 bases, and 15 bases had no gene match. The CDR3 extends over 15 amino acids. This CDR3 reads CATEPHRGRLYGYTF. The CDR3 DNA reads as TGCGCCACCGAGCCCCACAGGGGACGGCTCTATGGCTACACCTTC.

This clonotype was seen just once. The rearrangement uses TRBV15 and TRBJ2-7, with D perhaps given as TRBD1 or TRBD2 (6 bases each). The CDR3 consists of 14 residues. V lost 1 base to trimming and J lost 7 bases, with 14 bases between them. Germline V gene data show CDR1 as LNHNV and CDR2 as YYDKDF (reference sequence). The CDR3 reads CATSRGGAEGEQYF. The DNA for the CDR3 is TGTGCCACCAGCAGAGGGGGGGCAGAGGGGGAGCAGTACTTC.